Shown below are 5 T cell receptor beta chains from a single sample sequenced in a study of T cell responses to AZD1222 COVID-19 vaccine (dated by TCRdb to the early 2020s). The library was obtained by the immunoSEQ multiplex PCR assay. Entries here come from immuneACCESS through TCRdb and include only in-frame sequences with V and J called. Some clones fail to appear in such tables; in the studies checked, an unresolved V gene covers under half of the shortfall, and the cause of the remainder is unknown. The sample profile shows approximately 150,000 clones; around 93% of them were found once. Around 2.3% of the sample comes from the top ten. Interpreted using the paper, the time point label stands for: baseline before first vaccination. Sequencing was performed on peripheral blood, taken on day 0 of AZD1222 vaccination. These TCRs come from an adult in good health.

The chain combines TRBV30 with TRBJ2-4; the D is unclear. Trimming took off 2 bases at V and 5 bases at J, with 10 bases between the two ends. Germline assignment: CDR1 GTSNPN and CDR2 SVGIG (reference sequence). The CDR3 is 13 residues long. The CDR3 region has the DNA TGTGCCTGGAGTCTTAGGAGTGAAAACATTCAGTACTTC. Protein: CAWSLRSENIQYF.

J is TRBJ1-6 and V is TRBV15; perhaps TRBD1 as D (5 bases). Germline loops: CDR1 LNHNV, CDR2 YYDKDF (reference sequence). This CDR3 is 15 amino acids long. Trimming pared 5 bases from V and 5 bases from J, leaving 13 bases between. This chain's CDR3 is CATSRDPGNNSPLHF. The CDR3 nucleotides read TGTGCCACCAGCCGGGACCCTGGCAATAATTCACCCCTCCACTTT.

This chain connects TRBV6-5 to TRBJ2-7; 7 nucleotides align to TRBD1. V lost 8 bases, J lost 2 bases, and 12 bases stayed unmatched. The CDR3 is 15 residues long. Germline assignment: CDR1 MNHEY and CDR2 SVGAGI. CDR3 protein: CASVNQGVPPYEQYF. Here the CDR3 DNA reads TGTGCCAGCGTGAACCAGGGGGTCCCCCCCTACGAGCAGTACTTC.

J is TRBJ1-3 and V is TRBV6-5; the D is unclear. The germline V gene encodes CDR1 MNHEY and CDR2 SVGAGI. Trimming stripped 3 bases from V and 7 bases from J, with 13 bases between. This CDR3 is 14 amino acids long. This CDR3 is CASSYTRNGNTIYF. In DNA form, the CDR3 reads TGTGCCAGCAGTTATACCCGAAACGGGAACACCATATATTTT.

The rearrangement joins TRBV4-1 to TRBJ2-7; D is uncertain. Germline V gene sequence: CDR1 MGHRA, CDR2 YSYEKL. The CDR3 extends over 16 amino acids. V dropped 0 bases and J dropped 4 bases, with 16 bases sitting between them. The CDR3 DNA sequence: TGCGCCAGCAGCCAAGAACTCCGGAACTTGATGTACGAGCAGTACTTC. Its protein is CASSQELRNLMYEQYF.